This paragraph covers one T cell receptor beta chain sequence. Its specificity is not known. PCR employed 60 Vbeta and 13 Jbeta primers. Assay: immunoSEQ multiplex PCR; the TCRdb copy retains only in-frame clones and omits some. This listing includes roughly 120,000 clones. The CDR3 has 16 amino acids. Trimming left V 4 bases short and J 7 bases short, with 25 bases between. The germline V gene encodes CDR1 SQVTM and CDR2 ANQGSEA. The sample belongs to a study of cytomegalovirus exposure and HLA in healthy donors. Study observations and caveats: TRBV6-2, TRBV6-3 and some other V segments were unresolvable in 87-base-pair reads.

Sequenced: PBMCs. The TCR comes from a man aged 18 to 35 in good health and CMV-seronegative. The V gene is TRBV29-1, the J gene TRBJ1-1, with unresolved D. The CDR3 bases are TGCAGCGTTGGGTTTTTTGGCCGGGGAACCCACTATGAAGCTTTCTTT. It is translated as CSVGFFGRGTHYEAFF.